The clone carrying this T cell receptor (beta chain) was seen more than once but under ten times. Its antigen is unknown. The source of the sample is a study of CD8 T cells in ankylosing spondylitis. Study results and limitations: As for the disease-linked clones, they showed a CD8+ phenotype and occurred at relatively low frequencies in peripheral blood. Some motif variants were previously reported in reactive arthritis synovial fluid and blood. Significant enrichment of disease-linked clones was reported in matched ankylosing spondylitis synovial fluid. Blood of patients with ankylosing spondylitis appeared to be characterized by a TCR beta motif of several highly homologous variants.

As the method for making TCR beta libraries, quantitative 5'-RACE with molecular barcodes was used. TCRdb reprocessed the 5' RACE reads with MiXCR, giving one entry per CDR3 protein. Of approximately 300,000 distinct CDR3 sequences listed, around 7.6% are singletons. V gave up 2 bases and J gave up 3 bases; unmatched junction bases: 8. Germline CDR1 and CDR2: SGHRS and YFSETQ. This CDR3 comprises 15 residues. The sequence was obtained from a male donor with ankylosing spondylitis. The sample consisted of blood, either unsorted or a sorted T cell fraction (not recorded which). The chain uses TRBV5-1 and TRBJ2-7; 7 nucleotides line up with TRBD1. CDR3 DNA sequence: TGCGCCAGCAGCTTCGGACAGGTTGAGCTCTACGAGCAGTACTTC. Translated: CASSFGQVELYEQYF. Together with reference TRBV5-1 and TRBJ2-7, the CDR3 gives the full variable domain: KAGVTQTPRYLIKTRGQQVTLSCSPISGHRSVSWYQQTPGQGLQFLFEYFSETQRNKGNFPGRFSGRQFSNSRSEMNVSTLELGDSALYLCASSFGQVELYEQYFGPGTRLTVT.